Presented here are 5 T cell receptor beta chains from one specimen sequenced in a study of blood T cells in healthy people across ages (dated by TCRdb to between 2014 and 2017). Libraries were built with 5' RACE. TCRdb shows the sequencer as Illumina HiSeq 2500. A second PCR of about 7 to 12 cycles was run with a J-beta primer mix and a sample-barcoded 5' primer. TCRdb applied fastp at Q25 and MiXCR to the public reads, then kept only in-frame beta chains. Each entry merges the rows of one CDR3 protein and shows their most common DNA and genes. The sample table holds roughly 860,000 distinct CDR3 sequences, of which less than 80% were seen once. Clones ranked in the top ten supply roughly 26% of the sample. Sequencing input: blood. Receptors were obtained from a man between 25 and 39 years old in good health.

V usage is TRBV28 and J usage is TRBJ2-5; 7 nucleotides align to TRBD2. J lost 7 bases, V lost 5 bases, and 13 bases had no gene match. This CDR3 has 15 residues. Germline assignment: CDR1 MDHEN and CDR2 SYDVKM. CDR3 region: CASSTSGGGSSTQYF. CDR3 DNA: TGTGCCAGCAGTACCTCCGGCGGGGGTAGTTCGACCCAGTACTTC.

The chain recombines TRBV20-1 with TRBJ2-7; either TRBD1 or TRBD2 may fit D (5 bases each). Germline CDR1 and CDR2: DFQATT and SNEGSKA (reference sequence). The CDR3 totals 11 residues. V lost 3 bases to trimming and J lost 7 bases, with 10 bases between them. CDR3 coding DNA: TGCAGTGCTAGGGGGGATAGGGAGCAGTACTTC. It translates to CSARGDREQYF.

In this sample, this clonotype turned up many times. The chain carries TRBV29-1 and TRBJ2-7, with 7 bases fitting TRBD1. Germline V gene data show CDR1 as SQVTM and CDR2 as ANQGSEA. Trimming at V came to 3 bases and at J to 3 bases, leaving 5 bases not matched to a gene. The CDR3 extends over 13 amino acids. The DNA of the CDR3 is TGCAGCGTTGATGGGAACAGGGGCTACGAGCAGTACTTC. Protein product: CSVDGNRGYEQYF.

The rearrangement links TRBV5-1 to TRBJ2-5; D call uncertain. V shed 5 bases and J shed 4 bases, with 6 bases lying between them. The V gene's germline CDR1 is SGHRS and CDR2 YFSETQ. The CDR3 loop spans 11 amino acids. The DNA for the CDR3 is TGCGCCAGCAGATTCGGAGAGACCCAGTACTTC. Its translation is CASRFGETQYF. The variable domain in full, with the rest retrieved from reference TRBV5-1 and TRBJ2-5, is KAGVTQTPRYLIKTRGQQVTLSCSPISGHRSVSWYQQTPGQGLQFLFEYFSETQRNKGNFPGRFSGRQFSNSRSEMNVSTLELGDSALYLCASRFGETQYFGPGTRLLVL.

The J gene is TRBJ2-7, the V gene TRBV10-3, with D perhaps given as TRBD1 or TRBD2 (6 bases each). The CDR3 is 14 amino acids. CDR1 and CDR2 from the germline V gene are ENHRY and SYGVKD. The ends were cut back, 2 bases at V and 1 base at J, with 9 bases in the middle. The CDR3 nucleotides are TGTGCCATCAGTGAGAAAGGGGGGTCCTACGAGCAGTACTTC. Translating it yields CAISEKGGSYEQYF.